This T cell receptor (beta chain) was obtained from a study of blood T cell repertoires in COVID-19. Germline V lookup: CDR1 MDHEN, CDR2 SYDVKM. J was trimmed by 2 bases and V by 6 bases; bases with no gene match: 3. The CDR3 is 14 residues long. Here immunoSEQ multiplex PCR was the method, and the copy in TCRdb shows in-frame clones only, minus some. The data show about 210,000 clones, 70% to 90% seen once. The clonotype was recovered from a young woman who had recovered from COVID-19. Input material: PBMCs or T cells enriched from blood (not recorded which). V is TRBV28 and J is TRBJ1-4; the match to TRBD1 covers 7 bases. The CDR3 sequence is CASRETGTNEKLFF. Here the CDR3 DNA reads TGTGCCAGCAGGGAGACAGGGACTAATGAAAAACTGTTTTTT.